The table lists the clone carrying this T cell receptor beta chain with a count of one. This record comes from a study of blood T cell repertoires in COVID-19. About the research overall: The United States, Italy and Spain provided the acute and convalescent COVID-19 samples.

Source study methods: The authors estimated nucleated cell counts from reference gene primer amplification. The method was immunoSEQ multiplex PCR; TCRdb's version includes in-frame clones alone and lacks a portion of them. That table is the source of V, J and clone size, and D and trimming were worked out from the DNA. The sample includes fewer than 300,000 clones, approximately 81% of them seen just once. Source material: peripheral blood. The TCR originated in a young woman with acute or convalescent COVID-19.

CDR3 sequence reads: CASTIDSPPYEQYF. As DNA, the CDR3 is TGTGCCAGCACCATAGACAGTCCCCCCTACGAGCAGTACTTC. This chain uses TRBV7-2 with TRBJ2-7, with a possible D match to TRBD1 (5 bases). Germline V gene sequence: CDR1 SGHTA, CDR2 FQGNSA. The germline V and J ends were trimmed by 7 bases and 2 bases, with 15 bases remaining between them. CDR3 length: 14 amino acids. Complete variable domain (other parts from reference TRBV7-2 and TRBJ2-7): GAGVSQSPSNKVTEKGKDVELRCDPISGHTALYWYRQSLGQGLEFLIYFQGNSAPDKSGLPSDRFSAERTGGSVSTLTIQRTQQEDSAVYLCASTIDSPPYEQYFGPGTRLTVT.